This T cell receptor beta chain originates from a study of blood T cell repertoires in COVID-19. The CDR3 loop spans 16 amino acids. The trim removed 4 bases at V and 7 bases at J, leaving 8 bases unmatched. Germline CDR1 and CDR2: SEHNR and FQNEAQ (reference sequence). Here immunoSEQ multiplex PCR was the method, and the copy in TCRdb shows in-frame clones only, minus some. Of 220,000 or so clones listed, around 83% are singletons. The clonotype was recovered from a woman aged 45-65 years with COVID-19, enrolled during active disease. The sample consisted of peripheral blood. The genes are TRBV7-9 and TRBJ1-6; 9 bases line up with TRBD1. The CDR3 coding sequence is TGTGCCAGCAGCTCGACCATTACAGGGGGCAATTCACCCCTCCACTTT. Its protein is CASSSTITGGNSPLHF.